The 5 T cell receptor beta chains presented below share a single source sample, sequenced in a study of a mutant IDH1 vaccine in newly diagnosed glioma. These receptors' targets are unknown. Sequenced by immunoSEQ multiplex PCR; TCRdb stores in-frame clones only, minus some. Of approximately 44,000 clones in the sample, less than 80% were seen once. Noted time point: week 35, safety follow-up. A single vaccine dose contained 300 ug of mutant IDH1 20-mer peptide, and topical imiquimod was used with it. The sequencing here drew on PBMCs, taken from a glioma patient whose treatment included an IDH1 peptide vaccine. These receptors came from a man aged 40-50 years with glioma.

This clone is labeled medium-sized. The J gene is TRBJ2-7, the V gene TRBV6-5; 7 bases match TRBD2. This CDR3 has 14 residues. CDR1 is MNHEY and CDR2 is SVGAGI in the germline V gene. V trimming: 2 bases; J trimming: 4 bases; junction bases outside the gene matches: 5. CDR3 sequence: CASSYGASGYEQYV. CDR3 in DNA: TGTGCCAGCAGTTACGGGGCTAGCGGTTACGAGCAGTACGTC.

CDR3 amino acids: CASSPSGKTQYF. The CDR3 DNA reads as TGTGCCAGCAGCCCGTCGGGGAAGACCCAGTACTTC. The chain uses TRBV9 and TRBJ2-5; tentatively, D is TRBD2 (5 bases). The CDR3 covers 12 residues. Trimming removed 4 bases at V and 6 bases at J, with 10 bases between. The germline gives CDR1 SGDLS, CDR2 YYNGEE.

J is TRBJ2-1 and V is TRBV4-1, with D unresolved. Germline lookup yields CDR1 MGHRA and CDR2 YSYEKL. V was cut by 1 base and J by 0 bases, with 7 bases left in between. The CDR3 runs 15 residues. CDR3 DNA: TGCGCCAGCAGCCAAGCGGGCCCCTCCTACAATGAGCAGTTCTTC. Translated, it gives CASSQAGPSYNEQFF.

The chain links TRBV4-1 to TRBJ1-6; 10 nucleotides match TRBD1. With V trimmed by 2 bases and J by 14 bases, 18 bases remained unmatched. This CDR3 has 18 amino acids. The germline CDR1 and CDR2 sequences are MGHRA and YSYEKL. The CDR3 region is CASSQPPGFGQGELALHF. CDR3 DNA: TGCGCCAGCAGCCAACCCCCCGGGTTTGGACAGGGGGAGTTAGCCCTCCACTTT.

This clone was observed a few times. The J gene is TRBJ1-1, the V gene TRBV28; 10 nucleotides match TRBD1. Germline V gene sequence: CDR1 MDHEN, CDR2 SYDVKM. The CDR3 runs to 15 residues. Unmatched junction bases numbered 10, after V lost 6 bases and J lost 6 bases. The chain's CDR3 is CASSYRQGAASEAFF. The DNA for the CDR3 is TGTGCCAGCAGCTACCGACAGGGGGCGGCCTCTGAAGCTTTCTTT.